The 5 T cell receptor beta chains below all came from one sample that was sequenced in a study of molecular identifiers for immune sequencing clone quantification. Using its own MiXCR run on the PCR reads, TCRdb lists one record per CDR3 protein. The sample records roughly 93,000 distinct CDR3 sequences, about 23% being singletons. Source material: naive CD8+ T cells from blood, with Jurkat cell RNA spiked in. Subset given: FACS-sorted CD8+CD4-CCR7+CD45RA+ naive T cells. All receptors derive from a human donor in good health. Some libraries in this study had Jurkat cell RNA spiked in.

A word on this clonotype: A much larger clone sits a single nucleotide away, making a read error possible. The rearrangement links TRBV5-6 to TRBJ2-7; D call uncertain. V gave up 4 bases and J gave up 5 bases, with 13 bases separating them. The CDR3 runs 13 residues. The germline CDR1 and CDR2 sequences are SGHDT and YYEEEE. The CDR3 sequence: CASSPLGSHEQYF. The DNA for the CDR3 is TGTGCCAGCAGCCCCCTAGGATCCCACGAGCAGTACTTC.

This clonotype occurred many times. The chain uses TRBV29-1 and TRBJ1-2, with D unclear. The CDR3 contains 12 residues. Trimming took off 4 bases at V and 6 bases at J, with 12 bases between the two ends. The germline V gene has CDR1 SQVTM and CDR2 ANQGSEA. CDR3 region: CSVVEGWHGYTF. CDR3 bases: TGCAGCGTTGTAGAGGGATGGCATGGCTACACCTTC.

This clonotype was observed a handful of times. This chain links TRBV3-1 with TRBJ2-3; D is ambiguous. V shed 0 bases and J shed 0 bases, with 7 bases lying between them. The CDR3 runs 15 residues. The V gene's germline CDR1 is LGHDT and CDR2 YNNKEL (reference sequence). The DNA of the CDR3 is TGTGCCAGCAGCCAAGATGTTTACAGCACAGATACGCAGTATTTT. Its translation is CASSQDVYSTDTQYF.

At least ten counts were recorded for this clonotype. This sequence joins TRBV2 and TRBJ2-7, with 7 bases fitting TRBD2. Per the germline V gene, CDR1 is SNHLY and CDR2 is FYNNEI. There are 13 residues in the CDR3. The V gene end was trimmed by 10 bases and the J gene end by 4 bases; junction bases not matched to a gene: 10. CDR3: CAIRTRPSYEQYF. The CDR3 DNA follows: TGTGCCATCCGGACTAGGCCCTCTTACGAGCAGTACTTC.

Points on this clonotype: Sequence at one end of the junction differs from germline and may be a read error. The rearrangement links TRBV5-1 to TRBJ2-1; 10 nucleotides agree with TRBD1. Germline V gene sequence: CDR1 SGHRS, CDR2 YFSETQ. This CDR3 is built from 18 residues. The CDR3 sequence: CAGSSPLPDRGDYNEQFF. The DNA of the CDR3 is TGCGCCGGCAGCTCCCCCTTGCCGGACAGGGGGGACTACAATGAGCAGTTCTTC.